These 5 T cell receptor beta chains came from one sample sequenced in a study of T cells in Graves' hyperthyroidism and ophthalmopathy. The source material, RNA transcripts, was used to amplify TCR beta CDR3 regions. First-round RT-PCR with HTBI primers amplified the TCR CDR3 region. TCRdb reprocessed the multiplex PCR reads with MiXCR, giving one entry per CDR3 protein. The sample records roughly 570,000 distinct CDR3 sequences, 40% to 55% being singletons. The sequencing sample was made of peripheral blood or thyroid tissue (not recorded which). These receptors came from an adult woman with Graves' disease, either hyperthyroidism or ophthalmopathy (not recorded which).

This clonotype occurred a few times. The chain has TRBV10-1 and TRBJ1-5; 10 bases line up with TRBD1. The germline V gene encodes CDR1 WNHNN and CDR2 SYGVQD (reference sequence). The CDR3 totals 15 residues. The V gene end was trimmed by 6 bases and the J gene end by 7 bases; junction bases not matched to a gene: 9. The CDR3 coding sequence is TGCGCCAGCAGAGAGACAGGGGGCTCAGGGCAGCCCCAGCATTTT. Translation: CASRETGGSGQPQHF.

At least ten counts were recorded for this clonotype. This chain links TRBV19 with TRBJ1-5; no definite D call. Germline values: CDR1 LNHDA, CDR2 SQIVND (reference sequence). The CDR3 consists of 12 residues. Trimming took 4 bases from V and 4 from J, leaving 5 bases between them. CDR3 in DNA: TGTGCCAGTAGTAATGGGAATCAGCCCCAGCATTTT. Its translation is CASSNGNQPQHF.

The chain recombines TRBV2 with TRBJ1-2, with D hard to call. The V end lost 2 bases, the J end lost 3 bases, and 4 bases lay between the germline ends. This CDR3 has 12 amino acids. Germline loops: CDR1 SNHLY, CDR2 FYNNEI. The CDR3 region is CASSERDYGYTF. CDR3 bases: TGTGCCAGCAGTGAAAGGGACTATGGCTACACCTTC.

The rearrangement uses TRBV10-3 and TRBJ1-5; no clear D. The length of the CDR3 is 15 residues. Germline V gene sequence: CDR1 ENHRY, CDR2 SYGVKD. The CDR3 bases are TGTCGCACCACTCTGGGCAGCCTTAGCAATCAGCCCCAGCATTTT. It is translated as CRTTLGSLSNQPQHF.

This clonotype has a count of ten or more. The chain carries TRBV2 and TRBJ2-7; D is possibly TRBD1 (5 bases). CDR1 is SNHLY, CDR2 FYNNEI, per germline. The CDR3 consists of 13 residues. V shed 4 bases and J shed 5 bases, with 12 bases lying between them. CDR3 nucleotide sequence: TGTGCCAGCAGTGGAGGATGGGGCGACGAGCAGTACTTC. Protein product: CASSGGWGDEQYF.